These T cell receptor beta chains were read from a single sample in a study of somatic mutations in cytotoxic T cells in rheumatoid arthritis. Profiled with immunoSEQ multiplex PCR; TCRdb holds only in-frame clones, not every one. Of 20,000 to 25,000 clones in the sample, about four fifths were seen once. The sequenced sample was CD8+ T cells sorted from blood. These receptors all stem from an adult with rheumatoid arthritis. CDR3s include the opening cysteine and the closing phenylalanine or tryptophan. A D gene is named only where the DNA matches it firmly. Some rows have no size entry. The others give once, few or many, or a class for an expanded clone.

CASSTPYGYTF	TGTGCCAGCAGCACCCCCTATGGCTACACCTTC	-	TRBJ1-2	-	TRBV21-1
CATSRGATNEKLFF	TGTGCCACCAGCAGAGGTGCAACTAATGAAAAACTGTTTTTT	-	TRBJ1-4	-	TRBV15
CASSEARTGLYGGELFF	TGTGCCAGCAGTGAAGCGAGGACAGGGCTTTATGGCGGGGAGCTGTTTTTT	TRBD1	TRBJ2-2	-	TRBV6-1
CASSSETGFETQYF	TGTGCCAGCAGCTCCGAAACAGGGTTTGAGACCCAGTACTTC	-	TRBJ2-5	-	TRBV5-6
CASSPGVPTYNEQFF	TGTGCCAGCTCACCCGGCGTCCCCACCTACAATGAGCAGTTCTTC	-	TRBJ2-1	-	TRBV18
CASSSGTGMNTEAFF	TGTGCCAGCAGCTCGGGGACAGGGATGAACACTGAAGCTTTCTTT	TRBD1	TRBJ1-1	few	TRBV7-6
CASTGTSGYNEQFF	TGTGCCAGTACTGGGACTAGCGGGTACAATGAGCAGTTCTTC	TRBD2	TRBJ2-1	-	TRBV27
CASSYGQGVWYGYTF	TGTGCCAGCAGTTACGGGCAGGGGGTGTGGTATGGCTACACCTTC	TRBD1	TRBJ1-2	few	TRBV6-5
CASSLAGNQPQHF	TGTGCCAGCAGTTTAGCGGGCAATCAGCCCCAGCATTTT	-	TRBJ1-5	-	TRBV27
CASSPGGTISTDTQYF	TGTGCCAGCTCCCCGGGGGGCACAATTAGCACAGATACGCAGTATTTT	-	TRBJ2-3	-	TRBV9
CASSLDQGQIYGYTF	TGTGCCAGCAGCTTAGACCAGGGACAGATCTATGGCTACACCTTC	TRBD1	TRBJ1-2	-	TRBV11-2